These 3 T cell receptor beta chains came from one sample sequenced in a study of OX40 agonist ivuxolimab in advanced cancers. Only in-frame clones appear in the TCRdb table, and some are missing; sequencing was by immunoSEQ multiplex PCR. Found here are 90,000 to 95,000 clones, around 80% of them singletons; the top ten hold more than 0.95%. The starting material was CD4+ or CD8+ T cells sorted from blood, obtained in a trial of the OX40 agonist ivuxolimab. The receptors stem from an adult with an advanced solid tumor such as melanoma, head and neck, liver or kidney cancer.

The J gene is TRBJ1-2, the V gene TRBV2, with D uncertain. The CDR3 totals 12 residues. CDR1 and CDR2 from the germline V gene are SNHLY and FYNNEI. With 5 bases removed from V and 1 base from J, the gap between germline ends came to 5 bases. In nucleotides, the CDR3 is TGTGCCAGCAGTATAGATAACTATGGCTACACCTTC. This codes for CASSIDNYGYTF.

The genes are TRBV11-1 and TRBJ1-1; 7 positions match TRBD1. CDR1 and CDR2 from the germline V gene are SGHAT and FQDESV (reference sequence). The trim removed 2 bases at V and 11 bases at J, leaving 8 bases unmatched. The CDR3 covers 13 residues. Here the CDR3 reads CASSLRQGTVAFF. The CDR3, as DNA: TGTGCCAGCAGCTTACGACAGGGTACGGTCGCTTTCTTT.

The chain combines TRBV28 with TRBJ1-1; D is ambiguous. Trimming took 6 bases from V and 7 from J, leaving 18 bases between them. Germline V gene lookup returns CDR1 MDHEN and CDR2 SYDVKM. This CDR3 is 14 amino acids long. The CDR3 DNA reads as TGTGCCAGCAGCCCAGTGGTTTTGCGAGGTGAAGCTTTCTTT. Amino acid sequence: CASSPVVLRGEAFF.